Detailed here is one T cell receptor (beta chain). Its matching antigen is unknown. Sequencing used immunoSEQ multiplex PCR; TCRdb keeps in-frame clones, though not all of them. The data hold hundreds of thousands of clones, with about 96% observed a single time. This record comes from a study of shared clonotypes between healthy human individuals. Findings and limits, study-wide: Compared with memory subsets, naive subsets generally had larger estimated richness.

Cells designated naive CD8 were CD45RO-negative and were positively selected for CCR7, with terminally differentiated effector memory CD45RA+ cells excluded. Donors were healthy HIV-negative adults without recent acute infections or vaccinations. The TCR sequence derives from a woman aged 25-40 years in good health. The material sequenced was naive CD8+ T cells sorted from blood.

This CDR3 is CASSSRLAGISYNEQFF. The CDR3, as DNA: TGTGCCAGCAGCTCACGACTAGCGGGCATCTCCTACAATGAGCAGTTCTTC. The gene calls are TRBV4-2 and TRBJ2-1; TRBD2 matches 10 bases. This CDR3 region has 17 residues. Germline V CDR1 and CDR2: LGHNA, YNFKEQ. With 5 bases clipped from V and 0 bases from J, the junction kept 7 bases outside the gene matches.